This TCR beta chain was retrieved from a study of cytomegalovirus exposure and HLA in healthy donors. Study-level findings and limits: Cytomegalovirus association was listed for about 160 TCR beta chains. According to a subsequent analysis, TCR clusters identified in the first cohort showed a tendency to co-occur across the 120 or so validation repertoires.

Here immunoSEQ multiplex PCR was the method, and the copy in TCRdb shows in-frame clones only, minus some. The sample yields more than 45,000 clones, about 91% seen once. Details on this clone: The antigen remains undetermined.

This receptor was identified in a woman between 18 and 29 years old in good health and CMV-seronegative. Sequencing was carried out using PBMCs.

The CDR3 region is CASSQTPQMGQITYEQYF. The CDR3 nucleotides are TGTGCCAGCAGTCAAACGCCCCAAATGGGCCAGATCACCTACGAGCAGTACTTC. The genes are TRBV14 and TRBJ2-7; no reliable D call. The CDR3 consists of 18 residues. Trimming cost V 6 bases and J 2 bases, with 26 bases left between them. Germline V lookup: CDR1 SGHDN, CDR2 FVKESK.